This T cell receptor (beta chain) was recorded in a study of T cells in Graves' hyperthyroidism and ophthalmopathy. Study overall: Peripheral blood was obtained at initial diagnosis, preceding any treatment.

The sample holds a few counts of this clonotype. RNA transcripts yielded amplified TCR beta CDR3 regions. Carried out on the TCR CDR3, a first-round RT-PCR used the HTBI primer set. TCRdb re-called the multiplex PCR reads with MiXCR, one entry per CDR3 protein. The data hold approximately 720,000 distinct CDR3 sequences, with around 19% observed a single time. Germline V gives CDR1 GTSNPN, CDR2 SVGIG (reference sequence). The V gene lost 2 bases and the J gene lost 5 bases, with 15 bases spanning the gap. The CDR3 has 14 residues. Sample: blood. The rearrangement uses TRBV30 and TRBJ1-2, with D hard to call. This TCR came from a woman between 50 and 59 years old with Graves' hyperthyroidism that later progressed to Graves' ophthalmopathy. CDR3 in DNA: TGTGCCTGGAGTTCGTTTGTGTGGGGATATGGCTACACCTTC. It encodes CAWSSFVWGYGYTF.